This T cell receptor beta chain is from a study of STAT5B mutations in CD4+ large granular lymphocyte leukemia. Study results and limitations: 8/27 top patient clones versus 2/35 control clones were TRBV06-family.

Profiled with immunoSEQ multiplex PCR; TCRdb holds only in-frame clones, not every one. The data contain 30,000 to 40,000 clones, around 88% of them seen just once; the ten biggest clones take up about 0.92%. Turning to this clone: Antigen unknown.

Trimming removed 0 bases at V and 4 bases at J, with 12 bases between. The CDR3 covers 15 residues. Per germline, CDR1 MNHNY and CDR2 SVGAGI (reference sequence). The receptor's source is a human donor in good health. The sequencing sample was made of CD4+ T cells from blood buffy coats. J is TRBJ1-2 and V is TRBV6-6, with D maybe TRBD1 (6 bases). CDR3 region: CASSYSSGGGYGYTF. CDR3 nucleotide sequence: TGTGCCAGCAGTTACTCATCCGGGGGCGGCTATGGCTACACCTTC.